The 13 T cell receptor beta chains reported below all come from one sample, sequenced in a study of identical twins. TCRdb itself ran the 5' RACE reads through MiXCR, one entry per CDR3 protein. The sample consists of 600,000 to 700,000 distinct CDR3 sequences, roughly 20% of them appearing once. The same sample was also used in a study of T cells expressing NK-cell markers.

The sample comprised PBMCs. Receptors were obtained from a woman aged 18 to 35 in good health.

The chain uses TRBV6-1 and TRBJ2-1, with 7 bases that match TRBD1. CDR1 and CDR2 from the germline V gene are MNHNS and SASEGT. The CDR3 spans 15 residues. V was clipped by 5 bases and J by 4 bases; unmatched bases: 8. Here the CDR3 DNA reads TGTGCCAGCAGTACCACGTGGGACAGTTACAATGAGCAGTTCTTC. This encodes CASSTTWDSYNEQFF.

This chain links TRBV20-1 with TRBJ2-4; 8 positions match TRBD2. From germline, CDR1 is DFQATT and CDR2 SNEGSKA (reference sequence). V was pared by 5 bases and J by 0 bases, with 6 bases of the junction left unmatched. This CDR3 region has 15 residues. The CDR3 DNA reads as TGCAGTGCTCGCGGGGGGCGAGGAGCCAAAAACATTCAGTACTTC. It codes for CSARGGRGAKNIQYF.

In this sample, this clonotype turned up a few times. The chain combines TRBV20-1 with TRBJ2-4; D is perhaps TRBD1 (6 bases). V was pared by 6 bases and J by 7 bases, with 25 bases between. This CDR3 spans 16 amino acids. Looked up from germline, CDR1 is DFQATT and CDR2 is SNEGSKA (reference sequence). Here the CDR3 reads CSALLMGHLRGNIQYF. Here the CDR3 DNA reads TGCAGTGCCCTATTGATGGGACATCTTAGGGGGAACATTCAGTACTTC.

The chain is built from TRBV7-2 and TRBJ2-5, with D tentatively TRBD2 (6 bases). Per the germline V gene, CDR1 is SGHTA and CDR2 is FQGNSA. The CDR3 is made up of 15 amino acids. V lost 2 bases to trimming and J lost 5 bases, with 15 bases between them. Here the CDR3 reads CASSLSVGGRETQYF. Written as DNA, the CDR3 is TGTGCCAGCAGCTTAAGCGTGGGGGGAAGGGAGACCCAGTACTTC.

Many counts were recorded for this clonotype. This chain connects TRBV20-1 to TRBJ1-5; possibly TRBD1 for D (5 bases). Germline lookup yields CDR1 DFQATT and CDR2 SNEGSKA (reference sequence). The CDR3 has 14 amino acids. V lost 3 bases to trimming and J lost 7 bases, with 16 bases between them. The chain's CDR3 is CSASEARADQPQHF. The CDR3 DNA is TGCAGTGCTAGTGAGGCCAGGGCTGACCAGCCCCAGCATTTT.

At least ten counts were recorded for this clonotype. The V call is TRBV29-1, the J call TRBJ2-4; tentative D call: TRBD1 (5 bases). Germline CDR1 and CDR2: SQVTM and ANQGSEA. Trimming took off 6 bases at V and 7 bases at J, with 13 bases between the two ends. The CDR3 sequence is 12 residues long. The CDR3 loop is CSVDVGVNIQYF. As DNA, the CDR3 is TGCAGCGTGGATGTAGGGGTCAACATTCAGTACTTC.

The CDR3: CASSSGESGELFF. DNA for the CDR3: TGTGCCAGCAGTTCGGGGGAATCCGGGGAGCTGTTTTTT. The V call is TRBV6-2 or TRBV6-3, the J call TRBJ2-2; weak D call: TRBD2 (6 bases). CDR3 length: 13 residues. Trimming removed 4 bases at V and 6 bases at J, with 9 bases between. Per germline, CDR1 MNHEY and CDR2 SVGEGT.

This clonotype was picked up many times. The genes are TRBV24-1 and TRBJ2-3; 8 bases agree with TRBD2. V lost 6 bases to trimming and J lost 4 bases; unmatched junction nucleotides: 5. This CDR3 contains 14 residues. CDR1 and CDR2 from the germline V gene are KGHDR and SFDVKD. CDR3 in amino acids: CATSPGLAADTQYF. The CDR3 DNA is TGTGCCACCAGTCCCGGACTAGCAGCAGATACGCAGTATTTT.

The chain recombines TRBV5-5 with TRBJ1-1; D call uncertain. Germline assignment: CDR1 SGHKS and CDR2 YYEKEE (reference sequence). Trimming stripped 2 bases from V and 6 bases from J, with 11 bases between. The CDR3 length is 13 residues. CDR3 protein: CASSFGFLAEAFF. CDR3 coding DNA: TGTGCCAGCAGCTTCGGTTTCTTGGCTGAAGCTTTCTTT. Together with reference TRBV5-5 and TRBJ1-1, the CDR3 gives the full variable domain: DAGVTQSPTHLIKTRGQQVTLRCSPISGHKSVSWYQQVLGQGPQFIFQYYEKEERGRGNFPDRFSARQFPNYSSELNVNALLLGDSALYLCASSFGFLAEAFFGQGTRLTVV.

This clonotype was seen more than once but under ten times. The chain has TRBV12-3 or TRBV12-4 and TRBJ2-7, with 7 bases that match TRBD1. Germline trimming cut 5 bases from V and 5 bases from J; bases unmatched to any gene: 12. The CDR3 is made up of 15 amino acids. The CDR3 nucleotides read TGTGCCAGCAGTGCGACAGGGTCTGTTCACCACGAGCAGTACTTC. Protein sequence: CASSATGSVHHEQYF.

This clonotype was detected only a few times. This chain uses TRBV11-2 with TRBJ2-7; 8 bases align to TRBD1. Germline V gene lookup returns CDR1 SGHAT and CDR2 FQNNGV. This CDR3 spans 14 amino acids. The trim removed 2 bases at V and 4 bases at J, leaving 4 bases unmatched. CDR3: CASSLLTGEYEQYF. CDR3 sequence (DNA): TGTGCCAGCAGCTTATTGACAGGGGAGTACGAGCAGTACTTC.

The J gene is TRBJ2-5, the V gene TRBV20-1, with D possibly being TRBD2 (6 bases). Germline CDR1 is DFQATT and CDR2 is SNEGSKA (reference sequence). Between the trimmed V and J ends, which lost 3 bases and 2 bases, there was a span of 16 bases. There are 15 residues in the CDR3. The CDR3 region has the DNA TGCAGTGCTAGTGTCGGGAGCCTAACACAAGAGACCCAGTACTTC. Translating gives CSASVGSLTQETQYF.

The rearrangement uses TRBV27 and TRBJ2-1; D possibly corresponds to TRBD2 (6 bases). This CDR3 spans 14 amino acids. Trimming stripped 4 bases from V and 5 bases from J, with 12 bases between. Germline CDR1 reads MNHEY; CDR2 reads SMNVEV (reference sequence). The CDR3 here is CASSSGLYNNEQFF. The CDR3 DNA is TGTGCCAGCAGTTCGGGACTCTACAACAATGAGCAGTTCTTC.